These T cell receptor beta chains were read from a single sample in a study of T cells in Graves' hyperthyroidism and ophthalmopathy. In TCRdb, the multiplex PCR reads were re-called with MiXCR into one record per CDR3 protein. The top ten hold about 49% of the sample, which has 490,000 or so distinct CDR3 sequences, about 20% seen once. Sample: blood. Receptors originate from a woman aged 70-85 years with Graves' ophthalmopathy. The CDR3 runs from the conserved cysteine through the conserved F or W. Fields, in order: D gene, V gene, J gene, clone size, CDR3 protein, CDR3 DNA. A D gene is named only where the DNA matches it firmly. Some rows have no size entry. The others give once, few or many, or a class for an expanded clone.

.	TRBV7-2	TRBJ2-1	.	CASSLDPYEQFF	TGTGCCAGCAGCTTGGACCCTTATGAGCAGTTCTTC
.	TRBV11-2	TRBJ2-7	many	CASSFMAGRYEQYF	TGTGCCAGCAGCTTTATGGCAGGGCGCTACGAGCAGTACTTC
.	TRBV29-1	TRBJ1-2	.	CSAPRGVGVGYTF	TGCAGCGCCCCACGCGGGGTGGGGGTTGGCTACACCTTC
.	TRBV30	TRBJ2-3	.	CAWIRASTDTQYF	TGTGCCTGGATCCGGGCTAGCACAGATACGCAGTATTTT
TRBD1	TRBV12-3/TRBV12-4	TRBJ2-3	many	CASSRQGAQMDTQYF	TGTGCCAGCAGTAGACAGGGGGCGCAAATGGATACGCAGTATTTT
TRBD2	TRBV20-1	TRBJ2-7	.	CSAWLAGGPNEQYF	TGCAGTGCTTGGCTAGCGGGAGGGCCCAACGAGCAGTACTTC
.	TRBV15	TRBJ1-2	few	CATSRDAGGRSYGYTF	TGTGCCACCAGCAGAGATGCCGGGGGGAGGAGCTATGGCTACACCTTC
.	TRBV6-5	TRBJ1-5	few	CASSSGTGLLAQHF	TGTGCCAGCAGTTCCGGGACGGGGCTTTTGGCCCAGCATTTT
TRBD2	TRBV7-9	TRBJ2-1	.	CASSGTSGKWNEQFF	TGTGCCAGCAGCGGGACTAGCGGGAAGTGGAATGAGCAGTTCTTC
TRBD2	TRBV4-2	TRBJ2-5	few	CASSGASGGQETQYF	TGTGCCAGCAGCGGAGCTAGCGGGGGCCAAGAGACCCAGTACTTC
.	TRBV2	TRBJ2-2	few	CASSGGAGITGELFF	TGTGCCAGCAGTGGAGGGGCGGGAATCACCGGGGAGCTGTTTTTT
.	TRBV25-1	TRBJ1-1	.	CASSVHNTEAFF	TGTGCCAGCAGTGTGCATAACACTGAAGCTTTCTTT
.	TRBV12-3/TRBV12-4	TRBJ2-3	many	CASSLRGPTDTQYF	TGTGCCAGCTCTTTGCGGGGACCCACAGATACGCAGTATTTT
.	TRBV28	TRBJ1-6	few	CASSHDRLSNSPLHF	TGTGCCAGCAGTCATGACCGGCTCTCGAATTCACCCCTCCACTTT
.	TRBV20-1	TRBJ1-5	.	CSASRDNYSNQPQHF	TGCAGTGCGAGCCGAGACAATTATAGCAATCAGCCCCAGCATTTT
TRBD1	TRBV7-9	TRBJ1-2	.	CASSLQGALYYGYTF	TGTGCCAGCAGCTTACAGGGGGCGCTTTACTATGGCTACACCTTC
.	TRBV6-5	TRBJ1-1	many	CASSYTPPGENTEAFF	TGTGCCAGCAGTTACACCCCCCCCGGCGAAAACACTGAAGCTTTCTTT
.	TRBV6-1	TRBJ2-7	few	CASRPGPLSYEQYF	TGTGCCAGCAGACCCGGACCGCTCTCCTACGAGCAGTACTTC
.	TRBV6-1	TRBJ2-5	few	CARGRPPQETQYF	TGTGCCCGCGGTCGGCCTCCTCAAGAGACCCAGTACTTC
TRBD2	TRBV11-2	TRBJ2-2	many	CASRRLAGGTGELFF	TGTGCCAGCAGGCGACTAGCGGGAGGGACCGGGGAGCTGTTTTTT
TRBD1	TRBV19	TRBJ1-5	few	CASSIRTGDSNQPQHF	TGTGCCAGTAGTATAAGGACAGGAGATAGCAATCAGCCCCAGCATTTT
TRBD2	TRBV6-2/TRBV6-3	TRBJ2-1	.	CASTSDGLAGINEQFF	TGTGCCAGCACCTCGGATGGGCTAGCGGGGATCAATGAGCAGTTCTTC
.	TRBV5-1	TRBJ2-1	few	CASSLTYSYNEQFF	TGCGCCAGCAGCTTAACCTACTCCTACAATGAGCAGTTCTTC
.	TRBV5-1	TRBJ2-2	.	CASSQTSSNTGELFF	TGCGCCAGCAGCCAGACCAGTTCGAACACCGGGGAGCTGTTTTTT
.	TRBV12-5	TRBJ1-1	.	CASGLGQQNTEAFF	TGTGCTAGTGGTTTAGGACAGCAGAACACTGAAGCTTTCTTT
.	TRBV5-1	TRBJ1-2	.	CASSLYQGSYYGYTF	TGCGCCAGCAGCTTGTATCAGGGATCATACTATGGCTACACCTTC
.	TRBV3-1	TRBJ2-1	.	CASSHPGTQSYNEQFF	TGTGCCAGCAGCCATCCCGGGACACAATCCTACAATGAGCAGTTCTTC
.	TRBV5-5	TRBJ1-1	.	CASSGWGPGTKAFF	TGTGCCAGCAGCGGATGGGGTCCGGGGACTAAAGCTTTCTTT
TRBD2	TRBV2	TRBJ2-3	many	CASSASSGGADTQYF	TGTGCCAGCAGTGCTTCCAGCGGGGGTGCAGATACGCAGTATTTT
.	TRBV5-1	TRBJ1-1	many	CASSLAVWGGNTEAFF	TGCGCCAGCAGCTTGGCCGTTTGGGGGGGGAACACTGAAGCTTTCTTT
.	TRBV7-9	TRBJ1-1	few	CASSRLGEAFF	TGTGCCAGCAGTCGATTGGGGGAAGCTTTCTTT
.	TRBV20-1	TRBJ1-6	few	CSASERNSPLHF	TGCAGTGCTAGCGAGAGGAATTCACCCCTCCACTTT
.	TRBV2	TRBJ2-7	.	CASRDLREQYF	TGTGCCAGCAGGGACCTGAGGGAGCAGTACTTC
.	TRBV29-1	TRBJ2-7	.	CSVAQRYYEQYF	TGCAGCGTTGCTCAACGCTACTACGAGCAGTACTTC
.	TRBV9	TRBJ2-1	few	CASSVGQGIDNEQFF	TGTGCCAGCAGCGTAGGTCAGGGGATCGACAATGAGCAGTTCTTC
.	TRBV7-2	TRBJ1-3	.	CASSLWVDSGNTIYF	TGTGCCAGCAGCTTATGGGTGGACTCTGGAAACACCATATATTTT
TRBD1	TRBV30	TRBJ1-1	many	CAWRGLGQGIAEAFF	TGTGCCTGGAGGGGCCTTGGACAGGGGATCGCTGAAGCTTTCTTT
.	TRBV25-1	TRBJ2-3	.	CASSEYYGTDTQYF	TGTGCCAGCAGTGAATATTATGGCACAGATACGCAGTATTTT
TRBD2	TRBV9	TRBJ2-1	.	CASSVGGGTSGYNEQFF	TGTGCCAGCAGCGTGGGGGGGGGGACTAGCGGCTACAATGAGCAGTTCTTC
TRBD1	TRBV20-1	TRBJ1-2	.	CSAGQGVNYGYTF	TGCAGTGCTGGACAGGGGGTTAACTATGGCTACACCTTC
.	TRBV30	TRBJ1-2	.	CAWSVSVHLNYGYTF	TGTGCCTGGAGTGTATCGGTTCATCTTAACTATGGCTACACCTTC
TRBD1	TRBV11-2	TRBJ2-1	.	CASSFPKGGTGVYNEQFF	TGTGCCAGCAGCTTTCCCAAAGGAGGGACAGGGGTGTACAATGAGCAGTTCTTC
TRBD1	TRBV2	TRBJ1-2	few	CASIWDRDYDGYTF	TGTGCCAGCATTTGGGACAGGGATTACGATGGCTACACCTTC
TRBD2	TRBV9	TRBJ2-2	few	CASSKRLAGGTGELFF	TGTGCCAGCAGCAAACGACTAGCGGGAGGTACCGGGGAGCTGTTTTTT
.	TRBV20-1	TRBJ2-1	few	CSAWSGSEQFF	TGCAGTGCGTGGTCGGGGTCTGAGCAGTTCTTC
.	TRBV9	TRBJ2-1	.	CASSLRGANSYNEQFF	TGTGCCAGCAGCCTCAGGGGGGCCAACTCCTACAATGAGCAGTTCTTC
TRBD1	TRBV20-1	TRBJ2-7	.	CSALLLGGAGYEQYF	TGCAGTGCTCTCCTGTTAGGGGGCGCGGGCTACGAGCAGTACTTC
.	TRBV7-9	TRBJ2-7	.	CASSFPTATGTYEQYF	TGTGCCAGCAGCTTCCCCACCGCGACGGGAACCTACGAGCAGTACTTC
.	TRBV6-1	TRBJ1-2	many	CASSGTYYGYTF	TGTGCCAGCAGTGGGACTTACTATGGCTACACCTTC
TRBD1	TRBV6-2/TRBV6-3	TRBJ2-7	.	CASSNGQGALEQYF	TGTGCCAGCAGTAACGGACAGGGGGCCCTGGAGCAGTACTTC
TRBD1	TRBV30	TRBJ2-7	few	CAWSKTGGYEQYF	TGTGCCTGGAGTAAAACAGGGGGCTACGAGCAGTACTTC
.	TRBV7-3	TRBJ2-6	.	CASTPAGRAGANVLTF	TGTGCCAGCACACCGGCGGGGCGCGCTGGGGCCAACGTCCTGACTTTC
TRBD1	TRBV2	TRBJ1-6	.	CASRGDRGGHSPLHF	TGTGCCAGCAGGGGGGACAGGGGCGGTCATTCACCCCTCCACTTT